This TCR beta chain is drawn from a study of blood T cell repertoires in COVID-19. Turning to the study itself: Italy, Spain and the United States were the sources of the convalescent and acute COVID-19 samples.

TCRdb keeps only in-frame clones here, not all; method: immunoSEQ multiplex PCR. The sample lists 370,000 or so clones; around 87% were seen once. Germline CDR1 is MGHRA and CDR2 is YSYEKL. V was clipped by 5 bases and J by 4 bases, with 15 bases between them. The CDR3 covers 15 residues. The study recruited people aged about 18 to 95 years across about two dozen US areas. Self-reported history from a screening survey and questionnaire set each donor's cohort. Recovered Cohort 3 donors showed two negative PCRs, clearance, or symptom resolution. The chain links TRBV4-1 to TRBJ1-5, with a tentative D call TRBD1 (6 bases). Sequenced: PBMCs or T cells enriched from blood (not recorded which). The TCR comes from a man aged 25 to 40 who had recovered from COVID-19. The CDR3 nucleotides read TGCGCCAGCAGCGTTATGACAGGAGGAAATCAGCCCCAGCATTTT. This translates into CASSVMTGGNQPQHF.